Presented here are 20 T cell receptor beta chains from one specimen sequenced in a study of regulatory T cells in long-lasting Graves disease. Construction of TCR beta libraries relied on iRepertoire HTBI primers and on Arm-PCR targeting CDR3 regions. TCRdb processed the multiplex PCR reads anew with MiXCR; each CDR3 protein has one entry. The sample lists 300,000 to 400,000 distinct CDR3 sequences, about a sixth seen once, with about 20% in the top ten. Time point: newly diagnosed GD, antithyroid drugs for less than 3 months. The authors made the TCR library using RNA they extracted from PBMCs. This sample comprised peripheral blood mononuclear cells (PBMCs), obtained at new diagnosis, from a patient treated with antithyroid drugs. The receptors were sampled from a female donor with Graves disease.

Concerning this clonotype itself: Possible read error: a much larger clone is one base away. The chain couples TRBV5-1 to TRBJ1-1; D remains ambiguous. This CDR3 has 15 amino acids. Trimming pared 0 bases from V and 4 bases from J, leaving 13 bases between. Germline V gene data show CDR1 as SGHRS and CDR2 as YFSETQ. The CDR3 here is CASSLDPRPFTEAFF. CDR3 nucleotides: TGCGCCAGCAGCTTGGATCCCAGACCCTTCACTGAAGCTTTCTTT.

This clonotype came up many times. The chain is built from TRBV12-3 or TRBV12-4 and TRBJ2-5; TRBD2 is a possible D gene (5 bases). The CDR3 runs to 16 residues. Trimming shortened V by 6 bases and J by 7 bases, and 24 bases separated the two germline ends. The CDR3 loop is CASRAGVERFLGTQYF. The CDR3 bases are TGTGCCAGCAGGGCTGGGGTGGAGCGGTTCCTAGGGACCCAGTACTTC.

This clonotype was found many times. The chain is built from TRBV12-3 or TRBV12-4 and TRBJ1-1, with 7 bases aligning to TRBD1. J gave up 4 bases and V 2 bases, and 16 bases lay outside the gene matches. The CDR3 runs 18 residues. The CDR3 nucleotides read TGTGCCAGCAGTTTATATTGGGATCGACAGGGAGGGGGCACTGAAGCTTTCTTT. This translates into CASSLYWDRQGGGTEAFF.

V and J are TRBV11-2 and TRBJ2-7; TRBD1 aligns across 7 bases. Germline V CDR1 and CDR2: SGHAT, FQNNGV. Trimming took 3 bases from V and 4 from J; bases not matched to a gene: 15. The CDR3 has 17 residues. This CDR3 is CASSFTALTGTPYEQYF. The CDR3, as DNA: TGTGCCAGCAGCTTCACCGCCCTGACAGGGACCCCTTACGAGCAGTACTTC.

In its sample, this clonotype was seen many times. The chain combines TRBV20-1 with TRBJ2-7; 9 nucleotides match TRBD2. The V gene end was trimmed by 0 bases and the J gene end by 0 bases; junction bases not matched to a gene: 12. Per germline, CDR1 DFQATT and CDR2 SNEGSKA (reference sequence). The CDR3 totals 18 residues. The DNA for the CDR3 is TGCAGTGCTAGAGATCGAGTGGCGTCTAGCGGGACCTCCTACGAGCAGTACTTC. Protein: CSARDRVASSGTSYEQYF.

This clonotype was seen ten or more times. J is TRBJ2-1 and V is TRBV15, with TRBD2 identical over 7 bases. The ends lost 2 bases at V and 0 bases at J; junction bases unmatched: 1. Germline V gene data show CDR1 as LNHNV and CDR2 as YYDKDF (reference sequence). The CDR3 covers 15 residues. The DNA of the CDR3 is TGTGCCACCAGCAGACTAGCGGACTCCTACAATGAGCAGTTCTTC. This sequence encodes CATSRLADSYNEQFF.

This clonotype was found a few times. This sequence may be a read error, since a much larger clone differs from it by one base. This CDR3 fails to terminate in the conserved phenylalanine or tryptophan, so it likely reflects a read error. This chain links TRBV12-3 or TRBV12-4 with TRBJ2-3; possibly TRBD2 for D (5 bases). This CDR3 has 14 residues. Trimming removed 8 bases at V and 5 bases at J, with 17 bases between. CDR3 protein: CASRRIGDRDTQYS. In nucleotides, the CDR3 is TGTGCCAGCCGTCGAATCGGGGATCGAGATACGCAGTATTCT.

The chain is built from TRBV10-3 and TRBJ1-2, with D unclear. Germline values: CDR1 ENHRY, CDR2 SYGVKD. The V and J ends lost 4 bases and 6 bases respectively, with 12 bases between them. The length of the CDR3 is 13 residues. CDR3 amino acids: CAISALGGNGYTF. CDR3 nucleotide sequence: TGTGCCATCAGTGCCCTCGGAGGGAATGGCTACACCTTC.

This clonotype occurred a few times. A clone one base away is much larger, so this may be a read error. The rearrangement joins TRBV6-1 to TRBJ1-5; maybe TRBD1 (6 bases). This CDR3 region has 16 residues. The V gene's germline CDR1 is MNHNS and CDR2 SASEGT. In nucleotides, the CDR3 is TGTGCCAGCGGTGAAGGTGGTAGGGGGAGCAATCAGCCCCAGCATTTT. Amino acids: CASGEGGRGSNQPQHF.

The V gene is TRBV4-3, the J gene TRBJ1-6; 8 bases agree with TRBD1. There are 16 residues in the CDR3. Per germline, CDR1 LGHNA and CDR2 YSLEER. J lost 9 bases, V lost 3 bases, and 10 bases had no gene match. CDR3 in amino acids: CASSHEGQVFSSPLHF. DNA for the CDR3: TGCGCCAGCAGCCACGAGGGACAGGTCTTTTCTTCACCCCTCCACTTT.

This clonotype came up many times. The J gene is TRBJ1-1, the V gene TRBV4-1, with no clear D. Looked up from germline, CDR1 is MGHRA and CDR2 is YSYEKL. Trimming removed 0 bases from V and 0 bases from J, with 8 bases in between. There are 15 residues in the CDR3. DNA of the CDR3: TGCGCCAGCAGCCAAGAAGGCGCACTGAACACTGAAGCTTTCTTT. Translation gives CASSQEGALNTEAFF.

The table lists this clonotype with a few counts. It may be a read error: a sequence one base away is much more abundant. V and J are TRBV28 and TRBJ1-1; TRBD1 is a possible D gene (6 bases). CDR3 length equals 15 residues. CDR1 is MDHEN, CDR2 SYDVKM, per germline. DNA for the CDR3: TGTGTCAGCAGGAAGGGGTGGGGACAAAACACTGAAGCTTTCTTT. This translates into CVSRKGWGQNTEAFF.

In regard to this clonotype: The junction and the germline gene differ at one end; a read error may be behind it. V usage is TRBV6-2 or TRBV6-3 and J usage is TRBJ1-2; 7 nucleotides align to TRBD1. Germline lookup yields CDR1 MNHEY and CDR2 SVGEGT. The CDR3 contains 13 residues. The CDR3 DNA reads TGTGCCAGCAGTGAGGCTGACAGGGCCCCGTGGGTTTTC. It yields the protein CASSEADRAPWVF.

This clonotype was detected many times. V gene TRBV20-1 combines with J gene TRBJ1-2, with 11 bases matching TRBD1. Trimming cost V 6 bases and J 7 bases; bases outside gene matches: 10. The CDR3 length is 14 residues. CDR1 is DFQATT and CDR2 is SNEGSKA in the germline V gene (reference sequence). The chain's CDR3 is CSATPRGTGGGYTF. CDR3 sequence (DNA): TGCAGTGCAACCCCTAGGGGGACAGGGGGTGGCTACACCTTC.

In regard to this clonotype: A much more abundant neighbour one base away suggests this may be a read error. This chain links TRBV28 with TRBJ2-5; a possible D gene is TRBD2 (6 bases). The CDR3 loop spans 12 amino acids. Germline V lookup: CDR1 MDHEN, CDR2 SYDVKM. Trimming left V 8 bases short and J 7 bases short, with 14 bases between. CDR3 DNA sequence: TGTGCCAGCGGAACCGGGACTCGGACCCAGTACTTC. This translates into CASGTGTRTQYF.

This clonotype was counted between two and nine times. The gene calls are TRBV6-1 and TRBJ1-4, with D perhaps TRBD1 (5 bases). CDR1 and CDR2 (germline): MNHNS, SASEGT. This CDR3 comprises 16 residues. V was cut by 7 bases and J by 8 bases, with 23 bases left in between. The CDR3 nucleotides are TGTGCCAGCAAAACGGGTGGGGCCCGCCCCGGCGAAAAACTGTTTTTT. Residues: CASKTGGARPGEKLFF.

The chain couples TRBV11-1 to TRBJ1-6, with D maybe TRBD1 (5 bases). Germline loops: CDR1 SGHAT, CDR2 FQDESV (reference sequence). This CDR3 spans 14 amino acids. V gave up 6 bases and J gave up 7 bases, with 13 bases separating them. The CDR3 reads CASREGSSNSPLHF. The DNA of the CDR3 is TGTGCCAGCAGGGAGGGGAGCTCAAATTCACCCCTCCACTTT.

The V gene is TRBV30, the J gene TRBJ1-1; D possibly corresponds to TRBD1 (5 bases). Trimming cost V 2 bases and J 2 bases, with 18 bases left between them. Germline assignment: CDR1 GTSNPN and CDR2 SVGIG (reference sequence). This CDR3 is built from 16 residues. CDR3 nucleotides: TGTGCCTGGAGTCAACCCGGGACCTCTTTTAACACTGAAGCTTTCTTT. This gives the protein CAWSQPGTSFNTEAFF. Drawing the rest from reference TRBV30 and TRBJ1-1, the complete variable domain is SQTIHQWPATLVQPVGSPLSLECTVEGTSNPNLYWYRQAAGRGLQLLFYSVGIGQISSEVPQNLSASRPQDRQFILSSKKLLLSDSGFYLCAWSQPGTSFNTEAFFGQGTRLTVV.

This clonotype has more than one count but fewer than ten. This sequence joins TRBV4-3 and TRBJ1-3; D not certain. Germline CDR1 reads LGHNA; CDR2 reads YSLEER. Trimming cost V 2 bases and J 4 bases, with 9 bases left between them. The CDR3 length is 14 residues. The CDR3, as DNA: TGCGCCAGCAGCCAATATGCGGGCGGAAACACCATATATTTT. Protein: CASSQYAGGNTIYF.

With regard to this clonotype: This clone may be a read error of a much larger clone one base away. J is TRBJ2-2 and V is TRBV30; D uncertain. The V and J ends lost 5 bases and 0 bases respectively, with 13 bases between them. The CDR3 is made up of 15 amino acids. CDR1 is GTSNPN and CDR2 is SVGIG in the germline V gene (reference sequence). CDR3 sequence: CAWVVGSANTGELFF. CDR3 sequence (DNA): TGTGCCTGGGTTGTGGGATCGGCGAACACCGGGGAGCTGTTTTTT.